The clone carrying this T cell receptor beta chain was picked up a small number of times. Its target is unknown. The record originates from a study of blood T cells in healthy people across ages. Trimming removed 0 bases from V and 8 bases from J; junction bases left unmatched: 7. This CDR3 region has 14 residues. CDR1 SQVTM and CDR2 ANQGSEA come from the germline V gene. Together with a sample-barcoded 5' primer, a J-beta primer mix was included in a second PCR lasting about 7 to 11 cycles. In TCRdb, the 5' RACE reads were re-called with MiXCR into one record per CDR3 protein. The sample gives roughly 830,000 distinct CDR3 sequences, 55% to 65% of which show up once; 25% to 35% is in the top ten. Study-wide findings and caveats: Higher diversity, along with more naive CD4+ cells, distinguished long-lived donors from aged donors. Measured against age, TCR beta diversity per million T cells decreased in a roughly linear manner.

This clonotype originated in a man younger than 45 in good health. The gene calls are TRBV29-1 and TRBJ1-2; 9 positions match TRBD1. Source material: blood. In DNA form, the CDR3 reads TGCAGCGTTGAAGACGGGACAGGGTTAGAGGGCTACACCTTC. It specifies CSVEDGTGLEGYTF. Full variable domain (missing parts from reference TRBV29-1 and TRBJ1-2): SAVISQKPSRDICQRGTSLTIQCQVDSQVTMMFWYRQQPGQSLTLIATANQGSEATYESGFVIDKFPISRPNLTFSTLTVSNMSPEDSSIYLCSVEDGTGLEGYTFGSGTRLTVV.